These 8 T cell receptor beta chains were sequenced from one sample in a study of T cells in Graves' hyperthyroidism and ophthalmopathy. Amplified TCR beta CDR3 regions derived from RNA transcripts. The TCR CDR3 was amplified in a first-round RT-PCR using the HTBI primer set. MiXCR, run by TCRdb on the multiplex PCR reads, gives a single entry per CDR3 protein. Of roughly 380,000 distinct CDR3 sequences listed, approximately 13% are singletons. Sequencing input: blood. The receptors stem from a woman aged 55-69 years with Graves' hyperthyroidism.

The chain joins TRBV7-9 to TRBJ2-7; 8 nucleotides line up with TRBD2. After removal of 4 bases from V and 5 bases from J, the junction contained 4 bases not matched to a gene. The CDR3 totals 13 residues. Germline loops: CDR1 SEHNR, CDR2 FQNEAQ (reference sequence). The CDR3 nucleotides are TGTGCCAGCAGCTGGGGGACTAGGGACGAGCAGTACTTC. Amino acids: CASSWGTRDEQYF. Full variable domain (outside the CDR3, taken from reference TRBV7-9 and TRBJ2-7): DTGVSQNPRHKITKRGQNVTFRCDPISEHNRLYWYRQTLGQGPEFLTYFQNEAQLEKSRLLSDRFSAERPKGSFSTLEIQRTEQGDSAMYLCASSWGTRDEQYFGPGTRLTVT.

This clonotype was seen many times. CDR3 bases: TGTGCCAGCAGTTTTGAGGTCGGGATGAGCGCGGAGCAGTTCTTC. Translation: CASSFEVGMSAEQFF. The chain has TRBV27 and TRBJ2-1, with TRBD2 as a possible D gene (5 bases). Germline CDR1 is MNHEY and CDR2 is SMNVEV (reference sequence). V gave up 3 bases and J gave up 10 bases, with 19 bases separating them. CDR3 length: 15 amino acids.

This clonotype was picked up many times. The chain has TRBV12-3 or TRBV12-4 and TRBJ2-1; maybe TRBD2 (5 bases). CDR3 length: 13 residues. V was clipped by 4 bases and J by 8 bases, with 12 bases between them. The CDR3: CASSSRLRDEQFF. DNA for the CDR3: TGTGCCAGCAGTTCCCGATTGCGGGATGAGCAGTTCTTC.

This clonotype has a count of ten or more. This chain joins TRBV18 and TRBJ2-5, with a tentative D call TRBD2 (6 bases). The CDR3 extends over 14 amino acids. The V end was cut by 3 bases, the J end by 1 base, with 9 bases between. CDR1 KGHSH and CDR2 LQKENI come from the germline V gene. In DNA, the CDR3 is TGTGCCAGCTCACCCGGGACTTCCCAAGAGACCCAGTACTTC. Translating gives CASSPGTSQETQYF. The full variable domain, rest sourced from reference TRBV18 and TRBJ2-5, is NAGVMQNPRHLVRRRGQEARLRCSPMKGHSHVYWYRQLPEEGLKFMVYLQKENIIDESGMPKERFSAEFPKEGPSILRIQQVVRGDSAAYFCASSPGTSQETQYFGPGTRLLVL.

The genes are TRBV5-6 and TRBJ1-4; D gene ambiguous. Germline V gene data show CDR1 as SGHDT and CDR2 as YYEEEE. The CDR3 covers 16 residues. The V end was cut by 3 bases, the J end by 8 bases, with 20 bases between. CDR3: CASSSFLQRTGEKLFF. The CDR3 DNA reads TGTGCCAGCAGCTCATTCCTACAGCGAACCGGAGAAAAACTGTTTTTT. The complete variable domain, with remaining parts taken from reference TRBV5-6 and TRBJ1-4, reads DAGVTQSPTHLIKTRGQQVTLRCSPKSGHDTVSWYQQALGQGPQFIFQYYEEEERQRGNFPDRFSGHQFPNYSSELNVNALLLGDSALYLCASSSFLQRTGEKLFFGSGTQLSVL.

The J gene is TRBJ1-3, the V gene TRBV30, with 7 bases that match TRBD1. Germline V CDR1 and CDR2: GTSNPN, SVGIG (reference sequence). The CDR3 spans 15 residues. The V gene end was trimmed by 2 bases and the J gene end by 5 bases; junction bases not matched to a gene: 9. The CDR3 is CAWSSTGAQRNTIYF. The CDR3 bases are TGTGCCTGGAGTTCTACAGGGGCGCAGAGAAACACCATATATTTT.

In its sample, this clonotype was seen a few times. J is TRBJ2-1 and V is TRBV30, with a weak D call TRBD2 (7 bases). CDR1 is GTSNPN, CDR2 SVGIG, per germline (reference sequence). The CDR3 is 14 amino acids. V lost 1 base and J 9 bases, leaving 16 bases between the germline ends. The CDR3 here is CAWSGGGGAVEQFF. CDR3 in DNA: TGTGCCTGGAGTGGGGGTGGGGGGGCGGTTGAGCAGTTCTTC.

This clonotype was seen at least ten times. The rearrangement uses TRBV12-3 or TRBV12-4 and TRBJ2-7; the match to TRBD2 covers 12 bases. The CDR3 totals 15 residues. Trimming cost V 5 bases and J 5 bases; bases outside gene matches: 7. The CDR3 DNA is TGTGCCAGCAGTAGACTAGCGGGAGAGGGGGACGAGCAGTACTTC. Translation gives CASSRLAGEGDEQYF.